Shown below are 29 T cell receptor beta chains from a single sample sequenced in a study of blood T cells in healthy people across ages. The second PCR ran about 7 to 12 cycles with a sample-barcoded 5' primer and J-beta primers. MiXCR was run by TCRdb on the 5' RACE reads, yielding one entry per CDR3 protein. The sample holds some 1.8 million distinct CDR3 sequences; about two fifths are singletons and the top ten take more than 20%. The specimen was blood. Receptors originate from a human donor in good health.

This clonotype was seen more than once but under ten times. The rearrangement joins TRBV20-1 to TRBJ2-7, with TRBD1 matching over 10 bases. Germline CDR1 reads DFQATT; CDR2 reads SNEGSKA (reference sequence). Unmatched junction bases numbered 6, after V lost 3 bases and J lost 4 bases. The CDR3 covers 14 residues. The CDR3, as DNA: TGCAGTGCTAGTCCGGACAGGGGGGTATACGAGCAGTACTTC. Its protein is CSASPDRGVYEQYF.

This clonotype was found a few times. The CDR3 nucleotides are TGTGCCAGCAGCAGGGGACAGGTCCACTCCTACGAGCAGTACTTC. This translates into CASSRGQVHSYEQYF. V usage is TRBV7-2 and J usage is TRBJ2-7, with TRBD1 matching over 8 bases. Per germline, CDR1 SGHTA and CDR2 FQGNSA. This CDR3 spans 15 amino acids. V lost 5 bases, J lost 0 bases, and 6 bases stayed unmatched.

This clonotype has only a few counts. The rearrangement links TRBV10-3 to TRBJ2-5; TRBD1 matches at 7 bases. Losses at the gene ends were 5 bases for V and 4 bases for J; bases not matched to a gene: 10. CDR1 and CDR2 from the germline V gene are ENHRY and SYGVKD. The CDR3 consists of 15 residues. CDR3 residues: CAISPDRQGTETQYF. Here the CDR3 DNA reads TGTGCCATCAGTCCCGATCGACAGGGTACAGAGACCCAGTACTTC.

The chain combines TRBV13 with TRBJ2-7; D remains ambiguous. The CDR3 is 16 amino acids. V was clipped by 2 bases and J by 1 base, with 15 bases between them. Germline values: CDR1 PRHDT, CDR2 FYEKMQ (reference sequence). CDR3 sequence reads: CASSLSAITYSYEQYF. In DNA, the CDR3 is TGTGCCAGCAGCTTATCCGCCATTACCTATTCCTACGAGCAGTACTTC.

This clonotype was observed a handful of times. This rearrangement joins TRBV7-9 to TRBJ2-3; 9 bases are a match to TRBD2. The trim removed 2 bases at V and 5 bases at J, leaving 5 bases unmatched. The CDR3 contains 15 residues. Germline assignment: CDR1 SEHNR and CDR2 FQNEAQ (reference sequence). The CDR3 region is CASSLSTSGIDTQYF. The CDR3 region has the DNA TGTGCCAGCAGCTTATCGACTAGCGGAATAGATACGCAGTATTTT.

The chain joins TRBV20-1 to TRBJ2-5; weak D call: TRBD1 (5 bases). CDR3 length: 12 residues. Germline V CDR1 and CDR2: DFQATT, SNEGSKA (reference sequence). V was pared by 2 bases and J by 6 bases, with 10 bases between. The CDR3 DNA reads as TGCAGTGCTAGAAAGGGGCGACAGACCCAGTACTTC. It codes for CSARKGRQTQYF.

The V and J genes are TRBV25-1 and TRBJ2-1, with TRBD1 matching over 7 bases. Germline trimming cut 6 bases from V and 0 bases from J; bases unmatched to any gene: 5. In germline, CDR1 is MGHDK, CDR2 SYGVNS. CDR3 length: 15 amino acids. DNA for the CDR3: TGTGCCAGCAGGAGGGACAGAGGCTCCTACAATGAGCAGTTCTTC. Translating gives CASRRDRGSYNEQFF.

The CDR3 loop reads CSATVAAGADEQYF. As DNA, the CDR3 is TGCAGTGCTACAGTGGCAGCAGGGGCGGACGAGCAGTACTTC. The genes are TRBV20-1 and TRBJ2-7; D possibly corresponds to TRBD1 (6 bases). The germline V gene encodes CDR1 DFQATT and CDR2 SNEGSKA (reference sequence). V lost 4 bases, J lost 5 bases, and 18 bases lay in between. The length of the CDR3 is 14 residues.

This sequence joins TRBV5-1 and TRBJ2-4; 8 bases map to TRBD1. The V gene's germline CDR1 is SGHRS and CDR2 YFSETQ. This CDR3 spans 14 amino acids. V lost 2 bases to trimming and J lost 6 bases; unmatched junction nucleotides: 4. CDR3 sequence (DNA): TGCGCCAGCAGCTTTCGAGACAGGGGAAACATTCAGTACTTC. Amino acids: CASSFRDRGNIQYF.

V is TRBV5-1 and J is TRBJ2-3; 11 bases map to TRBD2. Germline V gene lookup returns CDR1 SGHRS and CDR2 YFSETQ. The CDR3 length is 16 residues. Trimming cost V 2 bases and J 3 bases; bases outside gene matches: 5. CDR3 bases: TGCGCCAGCAGCTTTCTAGCGGGGGGTCCTACAGATACGCAGTATTTT. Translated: CASSFLAGGPTDTQYF.

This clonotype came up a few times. The CDR3: CASWGVGSNEQFF. The CDR3 DNA reads TGTGCCAGCTGGGGGGTAGGGAGCAATGAGCAGTTCTTC. The chain recombines TRBV6-5 with TRBJ2-1, with D possibly TRBD2 on 6 matching bases. The ends were cut back, 8 bases at V and 6 bases at J, with 14 bases in the middle. Germline loops: CDR1 MNHEY, CDR2 SVGAGI. The CDR3 extends over 13 amino acids.

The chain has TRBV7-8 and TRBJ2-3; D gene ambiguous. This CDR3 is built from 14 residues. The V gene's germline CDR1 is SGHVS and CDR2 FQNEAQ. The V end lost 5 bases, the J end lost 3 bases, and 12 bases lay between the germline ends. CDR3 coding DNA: TGTGCCAGCAGCCTGTCCCAGGCGACAGATACGCAGTATTTT. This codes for CASSLSQATDTQYF.

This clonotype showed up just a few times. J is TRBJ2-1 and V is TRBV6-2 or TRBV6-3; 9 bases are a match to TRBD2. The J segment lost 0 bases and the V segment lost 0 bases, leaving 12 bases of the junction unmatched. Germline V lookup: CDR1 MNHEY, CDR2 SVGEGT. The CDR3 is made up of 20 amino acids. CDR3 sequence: CASSYSSSGGLSSSYNEQFF. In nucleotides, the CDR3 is TGTGCCAGCAGTTACTCGAGTAGCGGGGGCCTTTCGAGCTCCTACAATGAGCAGTTCTTC.

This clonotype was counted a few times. CDR3 coding DNA: TGTGCCAGCAGTTTATCGGTCCATCCGGACACAGATACGCAGTATTTT. Translating gives CASSLSVHPDTDTQYF. The chain links TRBV27 to TRBJ2-3; D remains ambiguous. This CDR3 has 16 residues. Trimming removed 0 bases from V and 2 bases from J, with 12 bases in between. Germline values: CDR1 MNHEY, CDR2 SMNVEV (reference sequence).

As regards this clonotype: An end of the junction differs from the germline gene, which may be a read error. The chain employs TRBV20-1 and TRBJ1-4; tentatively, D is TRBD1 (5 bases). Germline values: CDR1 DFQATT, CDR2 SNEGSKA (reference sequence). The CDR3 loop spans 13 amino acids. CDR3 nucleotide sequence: TGCAGTGCTAGGCAAGGGGCGGATGAAAAACGGTTTTTT. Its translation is CSARQGADEKRFF.

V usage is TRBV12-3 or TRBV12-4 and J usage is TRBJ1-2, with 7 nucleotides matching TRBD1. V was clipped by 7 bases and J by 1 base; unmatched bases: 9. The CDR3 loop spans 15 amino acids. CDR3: CASKSTGVGNYGYTF. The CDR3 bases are TGTGCCAGCAAAAGTACAGGGGTGGGTAACTATGGCTACACCTTC.

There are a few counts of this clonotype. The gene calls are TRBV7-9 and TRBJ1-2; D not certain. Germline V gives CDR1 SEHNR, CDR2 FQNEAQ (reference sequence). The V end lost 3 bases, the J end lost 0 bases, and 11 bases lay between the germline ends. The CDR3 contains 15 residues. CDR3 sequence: CASSLGLPANYGYTF. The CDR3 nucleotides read TGTGCCAGCAGCTTGGGTCTCCCAGCTAACTATGGCTACACCTTC.

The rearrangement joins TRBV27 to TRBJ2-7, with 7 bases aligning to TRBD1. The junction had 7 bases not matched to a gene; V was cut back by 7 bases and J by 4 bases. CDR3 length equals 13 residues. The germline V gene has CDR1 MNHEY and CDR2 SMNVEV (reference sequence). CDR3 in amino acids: CASKGQESYEQYF. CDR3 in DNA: TGTGCCAGCAAAGGACAGGAGAGTTACGAGCAGTACTTC.

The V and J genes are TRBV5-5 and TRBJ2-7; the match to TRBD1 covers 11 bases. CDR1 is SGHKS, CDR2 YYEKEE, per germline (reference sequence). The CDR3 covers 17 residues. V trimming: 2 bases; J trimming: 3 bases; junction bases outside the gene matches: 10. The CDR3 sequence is CASSFFFMGQGVYEQYF. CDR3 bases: TGTGCCAGCAGCTTCTTTTTTATGGGACAGGGGGTCTACGAGCAGTACTTC.

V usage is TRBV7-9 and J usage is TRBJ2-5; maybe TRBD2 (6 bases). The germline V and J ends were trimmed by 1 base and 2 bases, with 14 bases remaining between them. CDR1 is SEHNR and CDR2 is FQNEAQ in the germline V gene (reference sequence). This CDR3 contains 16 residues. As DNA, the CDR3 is TGTGCCAGCAGCTTAGGGACGACGGGGGTGCAAGAGACCCAGTACTTC. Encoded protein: CASSLGTTGVQETQYF.

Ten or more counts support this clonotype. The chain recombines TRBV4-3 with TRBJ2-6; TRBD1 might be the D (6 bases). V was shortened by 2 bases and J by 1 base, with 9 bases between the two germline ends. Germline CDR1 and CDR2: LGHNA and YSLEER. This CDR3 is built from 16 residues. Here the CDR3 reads CASSQLTGSGANVLTF. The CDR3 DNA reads TGCGCCAGCAGCCAATTAACAGGGTCTGGGGCCAACGTCCTGACTTTC.

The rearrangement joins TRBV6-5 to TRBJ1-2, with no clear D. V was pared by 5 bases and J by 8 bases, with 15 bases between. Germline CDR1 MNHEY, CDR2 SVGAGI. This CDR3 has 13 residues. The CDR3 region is CASSRTVLEGYTF. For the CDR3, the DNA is TGTGCCAGCAGTCGTACAGTCCTCGAAGGCTACACCTTC.

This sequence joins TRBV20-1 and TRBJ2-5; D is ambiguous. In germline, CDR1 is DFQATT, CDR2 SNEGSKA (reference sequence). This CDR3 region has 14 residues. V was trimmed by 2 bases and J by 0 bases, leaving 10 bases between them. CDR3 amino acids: CSARLRLYQETQYF. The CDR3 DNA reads TGCAGTGCTAGACTCCGATTGTACCAAGAGACCCAGTACTTC.

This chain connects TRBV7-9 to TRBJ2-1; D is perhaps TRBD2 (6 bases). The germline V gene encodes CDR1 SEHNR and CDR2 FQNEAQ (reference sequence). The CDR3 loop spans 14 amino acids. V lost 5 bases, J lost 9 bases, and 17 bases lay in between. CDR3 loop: CASSNRDSLREQFF. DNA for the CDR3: TGTGCCAGCAGCAACCGGGACTCCCTTCGTGAGCAGTTCTTC.

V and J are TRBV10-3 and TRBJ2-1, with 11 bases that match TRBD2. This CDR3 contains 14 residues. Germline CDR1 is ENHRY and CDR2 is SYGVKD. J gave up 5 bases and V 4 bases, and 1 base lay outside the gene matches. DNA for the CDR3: TGTGCCATCAGTGTAGCGGGGGGGCACAATGAGCAGTTCTTC. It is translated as CAISVAGGHNEQFF.

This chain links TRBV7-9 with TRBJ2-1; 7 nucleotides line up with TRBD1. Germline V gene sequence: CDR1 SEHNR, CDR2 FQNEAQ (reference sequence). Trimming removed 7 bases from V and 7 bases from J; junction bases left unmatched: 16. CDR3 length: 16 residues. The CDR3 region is CASTQSFGQGVNEQFF. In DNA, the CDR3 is TGTGCCAGCACGCAATCTTTCGGCCAGGGGGTTAATGAGCAGTTCTTC.

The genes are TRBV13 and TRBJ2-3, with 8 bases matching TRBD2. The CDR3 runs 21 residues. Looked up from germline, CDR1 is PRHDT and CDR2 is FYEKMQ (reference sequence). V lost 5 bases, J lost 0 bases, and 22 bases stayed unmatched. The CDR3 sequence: CASSTHNGGAGFSTSTDTQYF. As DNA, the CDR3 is TGTGCCAGCAGCACCCACAACGGGGGGGCCGGATTCTCTACTAGCACAGATACGCAGTATTTT. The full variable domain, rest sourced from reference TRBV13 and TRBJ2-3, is AAGVIQSPRHLIKEKRETATLKCYPIPRHDTVYWYQQGPGQDPQFLISFYEKMQSDKGSIPDRFSAQQFSDYHSELNMSSLELGDSALYFCASSTHNGGAGFSTSTDTQYFGPGTRLTVL.

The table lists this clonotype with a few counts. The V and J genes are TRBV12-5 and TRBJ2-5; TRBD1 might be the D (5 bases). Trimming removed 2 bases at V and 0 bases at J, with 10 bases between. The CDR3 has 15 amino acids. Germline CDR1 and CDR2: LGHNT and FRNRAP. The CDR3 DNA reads TGTGCTAGTGGTTTGACAGGACGCAACCAAGAGACCCAGTACTTC. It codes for CASGLTGRNQETQYF.

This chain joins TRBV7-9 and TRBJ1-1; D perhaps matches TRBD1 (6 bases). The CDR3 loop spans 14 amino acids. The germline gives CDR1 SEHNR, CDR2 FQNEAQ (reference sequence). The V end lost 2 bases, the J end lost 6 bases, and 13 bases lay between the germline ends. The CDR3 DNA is TGTGCCAGCAGCTTACAAGGGGGACCCGCTGAAGCTTTCTTT. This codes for CASSLQGGPAEAFF.